This T cell receptor beta chain was observed in a study of control samples from healthy donors and cancer patients. V lost 1 base to trimming and J lost 4 bases, with 5 bases between them. The CDR3 contains 12 residues. Germline loops: CDR1 SGHKS, CDR2 YYEKEE (reference sequence). Sequencing was performed with immunoSEQ multiplex PCR; in TCRdb, only in-frame clones are kept and a portion is missing. The table shows about 140,000 clones, with 80% to 95% occurring only once. Sequencing was performed on blood. The V call is TRBV5-5, the J call TRBJ1-2; no firm D call. This TCR derives from a man in his thirties or forties in good health. The CDR3 sequence: CASSLYSYGYTF. CDR3 coding DNA: TGTGCCAGCAGCTTGTACAGCTATGGCTACACCTTC.